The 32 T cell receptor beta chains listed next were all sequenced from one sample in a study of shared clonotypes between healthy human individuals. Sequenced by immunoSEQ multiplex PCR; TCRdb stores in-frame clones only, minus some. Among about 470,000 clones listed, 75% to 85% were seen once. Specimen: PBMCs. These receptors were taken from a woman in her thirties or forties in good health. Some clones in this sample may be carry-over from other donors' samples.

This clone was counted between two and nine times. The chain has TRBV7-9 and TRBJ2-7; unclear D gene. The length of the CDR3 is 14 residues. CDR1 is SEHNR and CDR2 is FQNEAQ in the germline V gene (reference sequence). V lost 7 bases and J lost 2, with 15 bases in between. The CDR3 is CASTPGRRAYEQYF. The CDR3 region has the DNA TGTGCCAGCACCCCTGGCCGGAGAGCCTACGAGCAGTACTTC.

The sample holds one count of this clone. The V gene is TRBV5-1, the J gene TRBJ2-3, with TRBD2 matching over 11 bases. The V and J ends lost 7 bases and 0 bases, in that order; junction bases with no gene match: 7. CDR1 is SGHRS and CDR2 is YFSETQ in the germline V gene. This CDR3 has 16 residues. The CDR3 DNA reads TGCGCCAGCGCAATAGCGGGAGGGGCTAGCACAGATACGCAGTATTTT. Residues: CASAIAGGASTDTQYF.

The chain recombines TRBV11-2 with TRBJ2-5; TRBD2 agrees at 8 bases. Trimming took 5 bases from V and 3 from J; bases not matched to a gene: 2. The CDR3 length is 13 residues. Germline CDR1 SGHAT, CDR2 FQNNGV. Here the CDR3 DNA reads TGTGCCAGCAGCCGAGCGGGAGAAGAGACCCAGTACTTC. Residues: CASSRAGEETQYF.

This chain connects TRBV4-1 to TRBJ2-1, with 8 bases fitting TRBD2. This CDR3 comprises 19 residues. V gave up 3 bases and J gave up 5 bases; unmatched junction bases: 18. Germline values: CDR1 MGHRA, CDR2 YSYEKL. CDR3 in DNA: TGCGCCAGCAGCCACCCGAAGAGCGGGAGAGCCTGGGGTCACAATGAGCAGTTCTTC. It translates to CASSHPKSGRAWGHNEQFF.

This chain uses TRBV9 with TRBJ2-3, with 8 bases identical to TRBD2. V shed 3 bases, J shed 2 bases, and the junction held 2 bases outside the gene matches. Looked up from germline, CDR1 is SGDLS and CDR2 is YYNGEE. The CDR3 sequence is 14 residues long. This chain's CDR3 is CASSGLAPTDTQYF. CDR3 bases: TGTGCCAGCAGCGGACTAGCGCCCACAGATACGCAGTATTTT.

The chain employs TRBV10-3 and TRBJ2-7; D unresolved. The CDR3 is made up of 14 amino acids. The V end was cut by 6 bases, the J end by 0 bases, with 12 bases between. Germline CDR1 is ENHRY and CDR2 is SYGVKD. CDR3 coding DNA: TGTGCCATCAGGAAGACGGCGAGCTCCTACGAGCAGTACTTC. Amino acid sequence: CAIRKTASSYEQYF.

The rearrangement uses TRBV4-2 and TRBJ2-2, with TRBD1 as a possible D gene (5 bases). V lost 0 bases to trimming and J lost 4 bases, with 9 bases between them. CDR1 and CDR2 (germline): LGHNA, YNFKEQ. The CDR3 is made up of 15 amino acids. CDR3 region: CASSQERQSTGELFF. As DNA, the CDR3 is TGTGCCAGCAGCCAAGAACGACAGAGCACCGGGGAGCTGTTTTTT.

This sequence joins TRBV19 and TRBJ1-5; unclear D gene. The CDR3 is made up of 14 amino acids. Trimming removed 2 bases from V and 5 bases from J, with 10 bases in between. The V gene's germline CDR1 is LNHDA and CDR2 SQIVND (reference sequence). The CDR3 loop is CASSIMSNHQPQHF. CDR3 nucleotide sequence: TGTGCCAGTAGTATAATGTCAAACCATCAGCCCCAGCATTTT.

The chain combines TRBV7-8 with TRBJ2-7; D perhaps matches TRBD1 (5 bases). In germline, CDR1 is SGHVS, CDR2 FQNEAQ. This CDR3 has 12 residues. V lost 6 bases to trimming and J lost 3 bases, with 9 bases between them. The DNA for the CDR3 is TGTGCCAGCAGTCGCCAGGGCTACGAGCAGTACTTC. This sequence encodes CASSRQGYEQYF.

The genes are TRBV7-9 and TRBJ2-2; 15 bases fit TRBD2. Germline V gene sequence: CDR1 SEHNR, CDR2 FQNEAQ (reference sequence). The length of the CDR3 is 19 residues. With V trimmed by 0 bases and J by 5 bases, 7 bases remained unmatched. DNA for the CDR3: TGTGCCAGCAGCTTAGCAAGGGGACTAGCGGGAGGAGTAACCGGGGAGCTGTTTTTT. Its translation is CASSLARGLAGGVTGELFF.

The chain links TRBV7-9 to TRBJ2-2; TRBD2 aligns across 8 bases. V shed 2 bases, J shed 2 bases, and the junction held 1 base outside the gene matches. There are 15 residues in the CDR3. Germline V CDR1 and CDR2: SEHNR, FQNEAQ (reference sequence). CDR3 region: CASSLTSGNTGELFF. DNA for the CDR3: TGTGCCAGCAGCTTAACTAGCGGTAACACCGGGGAGCTGTTTTTT.

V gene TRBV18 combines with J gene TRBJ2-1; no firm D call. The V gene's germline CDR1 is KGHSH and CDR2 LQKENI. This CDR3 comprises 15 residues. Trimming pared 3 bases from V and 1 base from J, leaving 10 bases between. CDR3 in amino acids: CASSPPAKSYNEQFF. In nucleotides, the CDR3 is TGTGCCAGCTCACCTCCAGCCAAATCCTACAATGAGCAGTTCTTC. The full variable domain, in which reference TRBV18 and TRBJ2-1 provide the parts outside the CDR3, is NAGVMQNPRHLVRRRGQEARLRCSPMKGHSHVYWYRQLPEEGLKFMVYLQKENIIDESGMPKERFSAEFPKEGPSILRIQQVVRGDSAAYFCASSPPAKSYNEQFFGPGTRLTVL.

This chain's CDR3 is CASSLEIAGGTYNEQFF. The CDR3 DNA follows: TGCGCCAGCAGCTTGGAAATAGCGGGAGGCACCTACAATGAGCAGTTCTTC. The chain employs TRBV5-1 and TRBJ2-1; 10 bases match TRBD2. Germline assignment: CDR1 SGHRS and CDR2 YFSETQ. This CDR3 has 17 residues. V dropped 0 bases and J dropped 2; count of bases not matched to a gene: 5.

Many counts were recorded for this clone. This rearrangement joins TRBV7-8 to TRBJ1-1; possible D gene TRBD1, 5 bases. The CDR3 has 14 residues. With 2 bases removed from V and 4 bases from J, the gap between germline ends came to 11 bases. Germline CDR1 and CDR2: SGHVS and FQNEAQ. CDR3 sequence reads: CASSLQGGITEAFF. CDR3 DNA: TGTGCCAGCAGCTTACAGGGAGGTATCACTGAAGCTTTCTTT.

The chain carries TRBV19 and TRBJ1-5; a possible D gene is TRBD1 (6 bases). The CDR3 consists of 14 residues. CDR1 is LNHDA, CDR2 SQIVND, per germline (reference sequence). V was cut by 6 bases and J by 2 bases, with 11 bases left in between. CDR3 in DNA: TGTGCCAGTAGCAACAGGGTCGGCAATCAGCCCCAGCATTTT. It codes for CASSNRVGNQPQHF.

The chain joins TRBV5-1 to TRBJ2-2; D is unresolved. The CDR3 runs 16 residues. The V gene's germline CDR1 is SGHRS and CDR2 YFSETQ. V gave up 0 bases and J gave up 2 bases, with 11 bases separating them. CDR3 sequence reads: CASSLEVGINTGELFF. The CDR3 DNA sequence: TGCGCCAGCAGCTTGGAGGTGGGGATCAACACCGGGGAGCTGTTTTTT.

The CDR3 DNA is TGTGCCATCCGGGACAGGGATTGGGGTAGCAATCAGCCCCAGCATTTT. Translated: CAIRDRDWGSNQPQHF. The chain couples TRBV28 to TRBJ1-5; 9 bases agree with TRBD1. V shed 10 bases, J shed 0 bases, and the junction held 10 bases outside the gene matches. The CDR3 loop spans 16 amino acids. Germline V gene lookup returns CDR1 MDHEN and CDR2 SYDVKM.

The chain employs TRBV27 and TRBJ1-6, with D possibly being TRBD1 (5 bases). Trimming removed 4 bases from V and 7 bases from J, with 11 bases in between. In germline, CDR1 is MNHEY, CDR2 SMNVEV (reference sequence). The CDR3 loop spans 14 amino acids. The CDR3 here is CASSSRQTNSPLHF. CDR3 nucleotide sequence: TGTGCCAGCAGTTCCCGACAGACCAATTCACCCCTCCACTTT.

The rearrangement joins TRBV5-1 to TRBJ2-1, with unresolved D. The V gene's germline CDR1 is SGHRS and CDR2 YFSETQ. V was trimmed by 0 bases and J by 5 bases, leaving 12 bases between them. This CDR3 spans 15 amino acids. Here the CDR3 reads CASSLASPRHNEQFF. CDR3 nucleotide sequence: TGCGCCAGCAGCTTGGCGTCGCCCCGACACAATGAGCAGTTCTTC.

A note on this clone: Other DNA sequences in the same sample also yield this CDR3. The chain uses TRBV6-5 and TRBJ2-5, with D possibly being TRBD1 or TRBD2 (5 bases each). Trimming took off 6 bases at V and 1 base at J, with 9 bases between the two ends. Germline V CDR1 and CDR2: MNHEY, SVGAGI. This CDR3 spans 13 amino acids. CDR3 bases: TGTGCCAGCAGCCGGGGACCCCAAGAGACCCAGTACTTC. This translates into CASSRGPQETQYF.

CDR3 residues: CASSRTGGSINTEAFF. The CDR3 DNA reads as TGTGCCAGTAGTCGGACAGGGGGCTCGATAAACACTGAAGCTTTCTTT. V usage is TRBV19 and J usage is TRBJ1-1, with 11 bases that match TRBD1. Germline values: CDR1 LNHDA, CDR2 SQIVND (reference sequence). The CDR3 is 16 amino acids. With V trimmed by 5 bases and J by 2 bases, 7 bases remained unmatched. Variable domain in full (rest from reference TRBV19 and TRBJ1-1): DGGITQSPKYLFRKEGQNVTLSCEQNLNHDAMYWYRQDPGQGLRLIYYSQIVNDFQKGDIAEGYSVSREKKESFPLTVTSAQKNPTAFYLCASSRTGGSINTEAFFGQGTRLTVV.

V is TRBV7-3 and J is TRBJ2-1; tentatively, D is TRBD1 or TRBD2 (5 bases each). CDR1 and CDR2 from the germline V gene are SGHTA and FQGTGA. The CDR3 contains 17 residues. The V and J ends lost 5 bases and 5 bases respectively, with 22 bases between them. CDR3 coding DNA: TGTGCCAGCAGCCTTGCTCCCGTCCGGGACGCCCACAATGAGCAGTTCTTC. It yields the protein CASSLAPVRDAHNEQFF.

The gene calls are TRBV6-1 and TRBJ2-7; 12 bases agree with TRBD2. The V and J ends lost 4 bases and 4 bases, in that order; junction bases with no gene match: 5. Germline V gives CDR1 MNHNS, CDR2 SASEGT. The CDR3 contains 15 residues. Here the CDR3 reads CASSGLAGGGYEQYF. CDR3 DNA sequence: TGTGCCAGCAGTGGCCTAGCGGGAGGGGGATACGAGCAGTACTTC.

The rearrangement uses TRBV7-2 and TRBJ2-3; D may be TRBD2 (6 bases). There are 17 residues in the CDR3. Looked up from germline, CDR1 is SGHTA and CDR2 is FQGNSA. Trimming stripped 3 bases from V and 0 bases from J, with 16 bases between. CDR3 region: CASSFPWGGASTDTQYF. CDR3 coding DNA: TGTGCCAGCAGCTTCCCCTGGGGCGGGGCGAGCACAGATACGCAGTATTTT.

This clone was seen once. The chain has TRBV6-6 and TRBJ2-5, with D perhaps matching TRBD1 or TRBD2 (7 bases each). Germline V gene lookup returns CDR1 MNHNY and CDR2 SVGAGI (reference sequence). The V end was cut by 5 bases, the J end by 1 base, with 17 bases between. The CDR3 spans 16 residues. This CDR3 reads CASSPGGDLSQETQYF. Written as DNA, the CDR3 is TGTGCCAGCAGTCCAGGGGGGGACTTATCCCAAGAGACCCAGTACTTC.

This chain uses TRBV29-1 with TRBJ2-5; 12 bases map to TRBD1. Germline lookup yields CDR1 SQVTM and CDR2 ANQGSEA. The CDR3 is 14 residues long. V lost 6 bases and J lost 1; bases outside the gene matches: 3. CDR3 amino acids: CSVRDRGPQETQYF. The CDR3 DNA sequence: TGCAGCGTGAGGGACAGGGGGCCCCAAGAGACCCAGTACTTC. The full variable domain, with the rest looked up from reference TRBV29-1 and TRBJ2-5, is SAVISQKPSRDICQRGTSLTIQCQVDSQVTMMFWYRQQPGQSLTLIATANQGSEATYESGFVIDKFPISRPNLTFSTLTVSNMSPEDSSIYLCSVRDRGPQETQYFGPGTRLLVL.

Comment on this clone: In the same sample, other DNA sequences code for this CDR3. This chain's CDR3 is CAWSAVAGRAYEQYF. The CDR3 DNA reads TGTGCCTGGAGTGCGGTAGCGGGAAGGGCCTACGAGCAGTACTTC. V gene TRBV30 combines with J gene TRBJ2-7; 8 bases agree with TRBD2. The J segment lost 2 bases and the V segment lost 1 base, leaving 7 bases of the junction unmatched. This CDR3 region has 15 residues. Germline lookup yields CDR1 GTSNPN and CDR2 SVGIG (reference sequence).

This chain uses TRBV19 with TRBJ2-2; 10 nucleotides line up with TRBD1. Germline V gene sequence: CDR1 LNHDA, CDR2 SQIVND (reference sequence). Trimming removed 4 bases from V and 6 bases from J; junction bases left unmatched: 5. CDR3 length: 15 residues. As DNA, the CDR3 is TGTGCCAGTAGTAACCGAGGACAGGGGGCCGGGGAGCTGTTTTTT. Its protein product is CASSNRGQGAGELFF.

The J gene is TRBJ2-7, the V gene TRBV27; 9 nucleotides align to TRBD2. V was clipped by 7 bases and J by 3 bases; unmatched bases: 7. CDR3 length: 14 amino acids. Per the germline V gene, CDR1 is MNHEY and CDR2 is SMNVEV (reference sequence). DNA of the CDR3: TGTGCCAGCATGACGGCGGGAGGGCTCTACGAGCAGTACTTC. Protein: CASMTAGGLYEQYF.

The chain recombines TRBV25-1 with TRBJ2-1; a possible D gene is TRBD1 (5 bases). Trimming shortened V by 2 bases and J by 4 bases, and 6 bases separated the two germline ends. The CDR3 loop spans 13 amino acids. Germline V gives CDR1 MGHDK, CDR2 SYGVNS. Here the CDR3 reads CASSEAGYNEQFF. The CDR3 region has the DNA TGTGCCAGCAGTGAAGCAGGGTACAATGAGCAGTTCTTC.

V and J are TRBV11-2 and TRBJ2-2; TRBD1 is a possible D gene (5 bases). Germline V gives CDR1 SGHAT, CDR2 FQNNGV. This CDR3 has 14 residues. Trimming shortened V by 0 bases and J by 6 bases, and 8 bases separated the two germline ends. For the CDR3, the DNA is TGTGCCAGCAGCTTAGATTCCAGGGCCGGGGAGCTGTTTTTT. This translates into CASSLDSRAGELFF.

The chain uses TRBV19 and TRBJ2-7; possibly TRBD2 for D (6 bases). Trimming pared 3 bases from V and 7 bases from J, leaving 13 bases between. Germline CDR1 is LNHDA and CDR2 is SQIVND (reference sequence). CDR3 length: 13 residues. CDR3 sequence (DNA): TGTGCCAGTAGTATGGAGACTAGGGGTGAGCAGTACTTC. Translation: CASSMETRGEQYF.